The clone carrying this T cell receptor beta chain was recorded once. What it binds is not known. The sample belongs to a study of cytomegalovirus exposure and HLA in healthy donors. Overall study findings and caveats: CMV serostatus was the sole immune exposure data available. In a later analysis, HLA-C alleles had the fewest associated TCRs, DRB1 alleles the most.

The V segment lost 2 bases and the J segment 4 bases; nucleotides outside the gene matches: 2. The germline V gene encodes CDR1 MGHRA and CDR2 YSYEKL. The CDR3 contains 15 residues. In the PCR, 60 Vbeta and 13 Jbeta primers were used. Clones were sequenced by immunoSEQ multiplex PCR, and TCRdb holds only the in-frame ones, with some missing. The table has 200,000 to 250,000 clones, 65% to 85% seen once. This rearrangement joins TRBV4-1 to TRBJ2-6; 7 bases line up with TRBD1. This TCR was recovered from a man aged 30 to 39 in good health and CMV-seronegative. Input material: PBMCs. CDR3 residues: CASSQQGVGANVLTF. The CDR3 nucleotides are TGCGCCAGCAGCCAACAGGGGGTCGGGGCCAACGTCCTGACTTTC.